This TCR beta chain is from a study of T cell changes during pregnancy in multiple sclerosis. Repertoires were generated with immunoSEQ multiplex PCR, while TCRdb's copy carries only in-frame clones and drops some. The repertoire holds approximately 120,000 clones, with 96% as singletons. Germline-derived CDR1 and CDR2 are LNHDA and SQIVND (reference sequence). The CDR3 covers 14 residues. The V segment lost 7 bases and the J segment 8 bases; nucleotides outside the gene matches: 6. V and J are TRBV19 and TRBJ2-4, with 12 bases fitting TRBD2. This specimen consisted of peripheral blood, obtained after pregnancy. The receptor was derived from a female donor with multiple sclerosis, enrolled in a pregnancy study. The DNA of the CDR3 is TGTGCCAGTAAGGCGACTAGCGGGAGTGACATTCAGTACTTC. Protein product: CASKATSGSDIQYF.